Reported below is one TCR beta chain. The antigen remains unidentified. Sequenced by immunoSEQ multiplex PCR; TCRdb stores in-frame clones only, minus some. The table lists about 120,000 clones, approximately 90% of them singletons, with less than 1.3% in the top ten. These data originate in a study of T cell responses to AZD1222 COVID-19 vaccine. Findings of the study overall: Spike-specific TCR breadth and depth rose after two AZD1222 doses. Baseline seropositivity characterized only a handful of AZD1222 recipients.

The CDR3 totals 18 residues. Unmatched junction bases numbered 16, after V lost 4 bases and J lost 4 bases. The study pooled second doses at about 4 or about 12 weeks. The source was peripheral blood, collected 28 days after the second AZD1222 dose. This clonotype originated in an adult who received the AZD1222 COVID-19 vaccine. V and J are TRBV23-1 and TRBJ2-1; 7 bases align to TRBD2. TRBV23-1 is an ORF, and what it does is uncertain. The CDR3 nucleotides are TGCGCCAGCAGTCGAACCAGGCGGGGGATAGCTCCTTACAATGAGCAGTTCTTC. Encoded protein: CASSRTRRGIAPYNEQFF.